A single sample gave rise to the 26 T cell receptor beta chains below, sequenced in a study of blood T cell repertoires in COVID-19. Measured with immunoSEQ multiplex PCR; TCRdb has only the in-frame clones, and not every one. The sample has some 93,000 clones; just under 85% are singletons. The specimen sequenced was peripheral blood. All receptors derive from a man between 65 and 85 years old with acute or convalescent COVID-19.

The chain recombines TRBV6-5 with TRBJ1-2; perhaps TRBD1 as D (5 bases). The CDR3 covers 14 residues. CDR1 and CDR2 (germline): MNHEY, SVGAGI. V gave up 5 bases and J gave up 3 bases, with 13 bases separating them. The CDR3 loop reads CASSPTALDYGYTF. In DNA form, the CDR3 reads TGTGCCAGCAGTCCGACAGCCTTAGACTATGGCTACACCTTC.

V usage is TRBV7-8 and J usage is TRBJ1-5; 7 nucleotides align to TRBD1. With 4 bases clipped from V and 0 bases from J, the junction kept 6 bases outside the gene matches. The germline gives CDR1 SGHVS, CDR2 FQNEAQ. The CDR3 loop spans 16 amino acids. The CDR3 region is CASSSGQLYSNQPQHF. CDR3 nucleotides: TGTGCCAGCAGCTCGGGACAGCTTTATAGCAATCAGCCCCAGCATTTT.

The chain employs TRBV11-2 and TRBJ2-7, with TRBD1 as a possible D gene (6 bases). V lost 4 bases to trimming and J lost 5 bases, with 15 bases between them. Germline assignment: CDR1 SGHAT and CDR2 FQNNGV. CDR3 length equals 14 residues. The CDR3 protein is CASSWKYRDDEQYF. The CDR3 DNA reads as TGTGCCAGCAGCTGGAAATACAGGGACGACGAGCAGTACTTC. Filled out from reference TRBV11-2 and TRBJ2-7, the complete variable domain reads EAGVAQSPRYKIIEKRQSVAFWCNPISGHATLYWYQQILGQGPKLLIQFQNNGVVDDSQLPKDRFSAERLKGVDSTLKIQPAKLEDSAVYLCASSWKYRDDEQYFGPGTRLTVT.

This sequence joins TRBV5-1 and TRBJ1-2; TRBD1 is a possible D gene (6 bases). The CDR3 consists of 18 residues. Germline V gene lookup returns CDR1 SGHRS and CDR2 YFSETQ. The ends were cut back, 4 bases at V and 2 bases at J, with 24 bases in the middle. For the CDR3, the DNA is TGCGCCAGCAGCCTGGGAGACAGGCTCAGAACCTTCAACTATGGCTACACCTTC. Amino acids: CASSLGDRLRTFNYGYTF.

This rearrangement joins TRBV5-5 to TRBJ2-7, with 7 positions matching TRBD1. V trimming: 1 base; J trimming: 3 bases; junction bases outside the gene matches: 7. This CDR3 has 15 amino acids. The germline CDR1 and CDR2 sequences are SGHKS and YYEKEE (reference sequence). In DNA, the CDR3 is TGTGCCAGCAGCTTGTCTGCAGGGGGTGGCTACGAGCAGTACTTC. As protein: CASSLSAGGGYEQYF.

V gene TRBV9 combines with J gene TRBJ1-6, with 7 bases identical to TRBD1. Germline V gene sequence: CDR1 SGDLS, CDR2 YYNGEE. V gave up 4 bases and J gave up 7 bases; unmatched junction bases: 8. The CDR3 contains 15 residues. CDR3 amino acids: CASSPDPGQNSPLHF. The CDR3 DNA is TGTGCCAGCAGCCCCGATCCGGGACAGAATTCACCCCTCCACTTT. The full variable domain, completed using reference TRBV9 and TRBJ1-6, is DSGVTQTPKHLITATGQRVTLRCSPRSGDLSVYWYQQSLDQGLQFLIQYYNGEERAKGNILERFSAQQFPDLHSELNLSSLELGDSALYFCASSPDPGQNSPLHFGNGTRLTVT.

The chain uses TRBV7-2 and TRBJ2-5; 8 nucleotides align to TRBD2. The length of the CDR3 is 16 residues. V was pared by 3 bases and J by 1 base, with 7 bases of the junction left unmatched. Germline-derived CDR1 and CDR2 are SGHTA and FQGNSA. The CDR3 sequence: CASSLNQRELQETQYF. The CDR3 DNA sequence: TGTGCCAGCAGCTTGAATCAGCGGGAGCTCCAAGAGACCCAGTACTTC.

The rearrangement uses TRBV3-1 (or the pseudogene TRBV3-2) and TRBJ1-3, with D possibly TRBD1 on 5 matching bases. Germline assignment: CDR1 LGHDT and CDR2 YNNKEL (reference sequence). With 2 bases removed from V and 7 bases from J, the gap between germline ends came to 18 bases. The length of the CDR3 is 16 residues. The CDR3, as DNA: TGTGCCAGCAGCCAAAGTCAGGGAACCCTAGGGAACACCATATATTTT. The encoded protein is CASSQSQGTLGNTIYF.

The J gene is TRBJ2-3, the V gene TRBV9; 9 nucleotides agree with TRBD2. The CDR3 contains 16 residues. J gave up 5 bases and V 3 bases, and 10 bases lay outside the gene matches. The germline V gene encodes CDR1 SGDLS and CDR2 YYNGEE. The CDR3 here is CASSALAGDAGDTQYF. The DNA of the CDR3 is TGTGCCAGCAGCGCCTTAGCGGGAGACGCGGGAGATACGCAGTATTTT.

The rearrangement links TRBV15 to TRBJ1-2; a weak D match, TRBD1 (6 bases). The CDR3 extends over 14 amino acids. Germline V gene sequence: CDR1 LNHNV, CDR2 YYDKDF (reference sequence). V dropped 4 bases and J dropped 4 bases, with 13 bases sitting between them. The CDR3 reads CATSTQGLGYGYTF. The DNA of the CDR3 is TGTGCCACCAGCACACAGGGATTGGGCTATGGCTACACCTTC.

The chain couples TRBV5-8 to TRBJ2-1; TRBD1 agrees at 7 bases. Germline V gene data show CDR1 as SGHTS and CDR2 as YDEGEE. This CDR3 is 15 amino acids long. The V gene end was trimmed by 8 bases and the J gene end by 0 bases; junction bases not matched to a gene: 8. The CDR3 bases are TGTGCCAGTATGACAGGGCCGAGCTCCTACAATGAGCAGTTCTTC. Translated, it gives CASMTGPSSYNEQFF.

This clone was detected only once. The gene calls are TRBV30 and TRBJ2-1; 9 nucleotides line up with TRBD2. The V segment lost 0 bases and the J segment 4 bases; nucleotides outside the gene matches: 4. CDR1 and CDR2 from the germline V gene are GTSNPN and SVGIG (reference sequence). This CDR3 comprises 15 residues. This CDR3 reads CAWSVQAGGYNEQFF. The DNA of the CDR3 is TGTGCCTGGAGTGTACAAGCGGGAGGTTACAATGAGCAGTTCTTC.

V usage is TRBV18 and J usage is TRBJ2-3; D not certain. There are 13 residues in the CDR3. The V end lost 5 bases, the J end lost 3 bases, and 9 bases lay between the germline ends. Germline assignment: CDR1 KGHSH and CDR2 LQKENI. The CDR3 spells CASSSHLTDTQYF. Here the CDR3 DNA reads TGTGCCAGCTCATCCCATTTGACAGATACGCAGTATTTT. Full variable domain (rest looked up from reference TRBV18 and TRBJ2-3): NAGVMQNPRHLVRRRGQEARLRCSPMKGHSHVYWYRQLPEEGLKFMVYLQKENIIDESGMPKERFSAEFPKEGPSILRIQQVVRGDSAAYFCASSSHLTDTQYFGPGTRLTVL.

V usage is TRBV6-5 and J usage is TRBJ1-4; 9 bases line up with TRBD1. Unmatched junction bases numbered 4, after V lost 7 bases and J lost 4 bases. The length of the CDR3 is 14 residues. Germline V gene lookup returns CDR1 MNHEY and CDR2 SVGAGI. The CDR3 nucleotides read TGTGCCAGCACTACGGGACAGGGTAATGAAAAACTGTTTTTT. This gives the protein CASTTGQGNEKLFF.

The chain carries TRBV6-2 or TRBV6-3 and TRBJ1-1, with TRBD1 identical over 7 bases. V gave up 4 bases and J gave up 8 bases; unmatched junction bases: 16. Germline-derived CDR1 and CDR2 are MNHEY and SVGEGT. This CDR3 contains 16 residues. The CDR3: CASSSEGARNRREAFF. The DNA for the CDR3 is TGTGCCAGCAGTTCAGAGGGGGCGCGAAATCGTCGGGAAGCTTTCTTT.

The CDR3 sequence: CASSLSGTEQFF. The CDR3 nucleotides are TGTGCCAGCAGTTTAAGTGGCACTGAGCAGTTCTTC. This chain joins TRBV28 and TRBJ2-1; unclear D gene. Germline V gene data show CDR1 as MDHEN and CDR2 as SYDVKM. Trimming took off 2 bases at V and 9 bases at J, with 8 bases between the two ends. The CDR3 runs to 12 residues. The whole variable domain, remainder taken from reference TRBV28 and TRBJ2-1, is DVKVTQSSRYLVKRTGEKVFLECVQDMDHENMFWYRQDPGLGLRLIYFSYDVKMKEKGDIPEGYSVSREKKERFSLILESASTNQTSMYLCASSLSGTEQFFGPGTRLTVL.

V usage is TRBV29-1 and J usage is TRBJ1-1; 12 nucleotides align to TRBD1. J lost 4 bases, V lost 6 bases, and 6 bases had no gene match. This CDR3 is 14 amino acids long. Germline V gene sequence: CDR1 SQVTM, CDR2 ANQGSEA. The CDR3 here is CSVTGQGASTEAFF. Written as DNA, the CDR3 is TGCAGCGTGACGGGACAGGGGGCCAGCACTGAAGCTTTCTTT.

V gene TRBV7-9 combines with J gene TRBJ2-2; 7 positions agree with TRBD1. CDR1 is SEHNR, CDR2 FQNEAQ, per germline (reference sequence). Unmatched junction bases numbered 1, after V lost 3 bases and J lost 0 bases. The CDR3 loop spans 15 amino acids. The CDR3 coding sequence is TGTGCCAGCAGCTTTGGACAGGCGAACACCGGGGAGCTGTTTTTT. It yields the protein CASSFGQANTGELFF.

The chain carries TRBV7-9 and TRBJ1-5; D gene ambiguous. The CDR3 has 15 amino acids. V lost 0 bases, J lost 1 base, and 7 bases lay in between. Germline-derived CDR1 and CDR2 are SEHNR and FQNEAQ (reference sequence). CDR3 sequence reads: CASSLATGSNQPQHF. Here the CDR3 DNA reads TGTGCCAGCAGCTTAGCCACGGGAAGCAATCAGCCCCAGCATTTT.

V is TRBV15 and J is TRBJ1-6; 7 nucleotides line up with TRBD1. This CDR3 comprises 17 residues. V lost 0 bases and J lost 5; bases outside the gene matches: 7. Germline assignment: CDR1 LNHNV and CDR2 YYDKDF (reference sequence). The CDR3 reads CATSRDLGTADNSPLHF. The CDR3 bases are TGTGCCACCAGCAGAGATTTAGGGACAGCTGATAATTCACCCCTCCACTTT.

The chain recombines TRBV30 with TRBJ2-7; 10 bases agree with TRBD2. The ends lost 3 bases at V and 3 bases at J; junction bases unmatched: 8. Germline V gives CDR1 GTSNPN, CDR2 SVGIG (reference sequence). The CDR3 length is 15 residues. Here the CDR3 DNA reads TGTGCCTGGAGCTTCCTAGCGGGAGTAGGCTACGAGCAGTACTTC. Protein product: CAWSFLAGVGYEQYF.

V gene TRBV4-2 combines with J gene TRBJ2-7; D possibly corresponds to TRBD2 (5 bases). Matching the DNA end better, TRBJ2-1 makes the J call doubtful. Germline CDR1 and CDR2: LGHNA and YNFKEQ. This CDR3 has 14 amino acids. This CDR3 reads CASSQAGSFYEQFF. CDR3 coding DNA: TGTGCCAGCAGCCAAGCGGGAAGTTTTTATGAGCAGTTCTTC.

This clone was found a few times. The rearrangement links TRBV19 to TRBJ1-2, with D perhaps TRBD1 (5 bases). V lost 5 bases and J lost 6, with 16 bases in between. The CDR3 contains 14 residues. The germline V gene has CDR1 LNHDA and CDR2 SQIVND (reference sequence). CDR3 sequence (DNA): TGTGCCAGTAGTCTCCGGGGGTCGGGGCATGGCTACACCTTC. This codes for CASSLRGSGHGYTF.

The chain has TRBV7-2 and TRBJ2-5; TRBD2 matches at 8 bases. Trimming removed 1 base from V and 3 bases from J; junction bases left unmatched: 7. Germline loops: CDR1 SGHTA, CDR2 FQGNSA. The CDR3 has 16 residues. The CDR3 DNA follows: TGTGCCAGCAGCTTAGGGGGGACTAGAAGGAAAGAGACCCAGTACTTC. It encodes CASSLGGTRRKETQYF.

J is TRBJ1-1 and V is TRBV6-1; possible D gene TRBD1, 6 bases. The CDR3 consists of 14 residues. V lost 6 bases to trimming and J lost 1 base, with 12 bases between them. Germline loops: CDR1 MNHNS, CDR2 SASEGT. The CDR3 nucleotides are TGTGCCAGCAGACCAGGGGAAAAGAACACTGAAGCTTTCTTT. Translated, it gives CASRPGEKNTEAFF.

This clone was found a few times. The CDR3 sequence: CASSLYGNTGELFF. CDR3 bases: TGTGCCAGCAGCTTGTACGGGAACACCGGGGAGCTGTTTTTT. The rearrangement links TRBV5-6 to TRBJ2-2, with D hard to call. This CDR3 has 14 residues. Trimming left V 1 base short and J 1 base short, with 5 bases between. Germline V lookup: CDR1 SGHDT, CDR2 YYEEEE. Complete variable domain (other parts from reference TRBV5-6 and TRBJ2-2): DAGVTQSPTHLIKTRGQQVTLRCSPKSGHDTVSWYQQALGQGPQFIFQYYEEEERQRGNFPDRFSGHQFPNYSSELNVNALLLGDSALYLCASSLYGNTGELFFGEGSRLTVL.